The 31 T cell receptor beta chains below all came from one sample that was sequenced in a study of blood T cell repertoires in COVID-19. Profiled with immunoSEQ multiplex PCR; TCRdb holds only in-frame clones, not every one. The repertoire consists of tens of thousands of clones, with over 70% occurring once and the leading ten covering 7% to 9%. Material for sequencing was peripheral blood. These receptors were taken from a woman between 65 and 79 years old with acute or convalescent COVID-19.

The CDR3 coding sequence is TGTGCCAGCAGTGACCCGTCGTTGGGGCCAGATACGCAGTATTTT. It yields the protein CASSDPSLGPDTQYF. The rearrangement joins TRBV6-4 to TRBJ2-3; possibly TRBD1 for D (5 bases). Per germline, CDR1 MRHNA and CDR2 SNTAGT. With 2 bases removed from V and 4 bases from J, the gap between germline ends came to 13 bases. CDR3 length equals 15 residues.

This chain links TRBV6-2 or TRBV6-3 with TRBJ1-5; a weak D match, TRBD1 (6 bases). CDR1 is MNHEY, CDR2 SVGEGT, per germline. The CDR3 loop spans 15 amino acids. V lost 3 bases, J lost 6 bases, and 15 bases lay in between. CDR3: CASSYGTSAVQPQHF. CDR3 nucleotides: TGTGCCAGCAGTTATGGGACATCGGCTGTTCAGCCCCAGCATTTT.

This clone was recorded only once. J is TRBJ1-4 and V is TRBV5-1; 10 bases agree with TRBD1. V dropped 3 bases and J dropped 6; count of bases not matched to a gene: 2. The CDR3 has 14 residues. Germline V gives CDR1 SGHRS, CDR2 YFSETQ. DNA of the CDR3: TGCGCCAGCAGCTCGACAGGGGGCGATGAAAAACTGTTTTTT. Translating gives CASSSTGGDEKLFF.

The chain's CDR3 is CASSYSTTGANTEAFF. As DNA, the CDR3 is TGTGCCAGCAGTTACTCGACAACAGGGGCGAACACTGAAGCTTTCTTT. The J gene is TRBJ1-1, the V gene TRBV6-5, with TRBD1 matching over 7 bases. J was trimmed by 1 base and V by 0 bases; bases with no gene match: 5. The CDR3 has 16 amino acids. Per the germline V gene, CDR1 is MNHEY and CDR2 is SVGAGI.

This sequence joins TRBV21-1 and TRBJ1-5; whether TRBD1, the table's D call, matches the DNA was not checked. TRBV21-1 has pseudogene status. The CDR3 is made up of 13 amino acids. The CDR3 coding sequence is TGTGCCAGCTATAGGACAGGCAATCAGCCCCAGCATTTT. This translates into CASYRTGNQPQHF.

J is TRBJ2-4 and V is TRBV27; possible D gene TRBD2, 6 bases. V shed 3 bases and J shed 2 bases, with 8 bases lying between them. The CDR3 contains 14 residues. Germline V gene data show CDR1 as MNHEY and CDR2 as SMNVEV (reference sequence). The CDR3 loop is CASSLGGSKNIQYF. DNA for the CDR3: TGTGCCAGCAGTTTGGGGGGTTCCAAAAACATTCAGTACTTC.

The chain uses TRBV5-1 and TRBJ1-2, with 7 bases matching TRBD1. V trimming: 3 bases; J trimming: 10 bases; junction bases outside the gene matches: 3. This CDR3 has 11 amino acids. CDR1 and CDR2 (germline): SGHRS, YFSETQ. The CDR3 is CASSSTGFYTF. CDR3 bases: TGCGCCAGCAGCTCGACAGGGTTCTACACCTTC.

The chain couples TRBV15 to TRBJ2-1; 12 bases map to TRBD2. J was trimmed by 5 bases and V by 0 bases; bases with no gene match: 8. This CDR3 is 18 amino acids long. CDR1 is LNHNV and CDR2 is YYDKDF in the germline V gene (reference sequence). CDR3 loop: CATSREPSGGEGDNEQFF. In nucleotides, the CDR3 is TGTGCCACCAGCAGAGAACCTAGCGGGGGGGAAGGGGACAATGAGCAGTTCTTC. The full variable domain, in which reference TRBV15 and TRBJ2-1 provide the parts outside the CDR3, is DAMVIQNPRYQVTQFGKPVTLSCSQTLNHNVMYWYQQKSSQAPKLLFHYYDKDFNNEADTPDNFQSRRPNTSFCFLDIRSPGLGDTAMYLCATSREPSGGEGDNEQFFGPGTRLTVL.

V is TRBV5-5 and J is TRBJ1-2, with D hard to call. CDR1 and CDR2 from the germline V gene are SGHKS and YYEKEE (reference sequence). V was pared by 3 bases and J by 4 bases, with 16 bases between. The CDR3 extends over 15 amino acids. CDR3 nucleotides: TGTGCCAGCAGCTCCTCCCCTGGAGCAATCTATGGCTACACCTTC. Its protein product is CASSSSPGAIYGYTF. Complete variable domain (other parts from reference TRBV5-5 and TRBJ1-2): DAGVTQSPTHLIKTRGQQVTLRCSPISGHKSVSWYQQVLGQGPQFIFQYYEKEERGRGNFPDRFSARQFPNYSSELNVNALLLGDSALYLCASSSSPGAIYGYTFGSGTRLTVV.

V gene TRBV28 combines with J gene TRBJ2-1; 10 bases agree with TRBD2. Germline V gene lookup returns CDR1 MDHEN and CDR2 SYDVKM. The CDR3 has 15 residues. The V segment lost 4 bases and the J segment 7 bases; nucleotides outside the gene matches: 7. The CDR3 region has the DNA TGTGCCAGCAGTTCGACCGGGACTAGCGTTAATGAGCAGTTCTTC. Protein: CASSSTGTSVNEQFF.

This clone is judged medium-sized. The V gene is TRBV5-5, the J gene TRBJ2-7, with TRBD1 matching 7 bases. Trimming at V came to 4 bases and at J to 3 bases, leaving 13 bases not matched to a gene. The CDR3 extends over 16 amino acids. Germline loops: CDR1 SGHKS, CDR2 YYEKEE (reference sequence). CDR3 DNA sequence: TGTGCCAGCAGCCCCGGGGTTGGACAGGAGATCTACGAGCAGTACGTC. Its translation is CASSPGVGQEIYEQYV.

The V and J genes are TRBV7-2 and TRBJ2-3, with D perhaps matching TRBD2 (5 bases). The CDR3 contains 13 residues. With 4 bases removed from V and 2 bases from J, the gap between germline ends came to 7 bases. Germline CDR1 reads SGHTA; CDR2 reads FQGNSA. The CDR3 DNA sequence: TGTGCCAGCAGCTCCGACTACACAGATACGCAGTATTTT. This codes for CASSSDYTDTQYF.

The chain has TRBV3-1 (or the pseudogene TRBV3-2) and TRBJ2-4; tentative D call: TRBD2 (5 bases). This CDR3 spans 17 amino acids. The V gene lost 4 bases and the J gene lost 0 bases, with 16 bases spanning the gap. CDR1 is LGHDT, CDR2 YNNKEL, per germline (reference sequence). CDR3: CASSRLSGILAKNIQYF. For the CDR3, the DNA is TGTGCCAGCAGCCGGCTGTCGGGGATACTAGCCAAAAACATTCAGTACTTC.

The chain joins TRBV11-2 to TRBJ2-5; D is uncertain. The CDR3 contains 13 residues. The germline CDR1 and CDR2 sequences are SGHAT and FQNNGV. V lost 3 bases to trimming and J lost 9 bases, with 14 bases between them. The CDR3 nucleotides read TGTGCCAGCAGCTTGACCCCCCGGGTCGCCCAGTACTTC. It specifies CASSLTPRVAQYF.

This chain's CDR3 is CASSIEARGGQKNIQYF. CDR3 in DNA: TGTGCCAGTAGTATAGAGGCCAGGGGAGGGCAAAAAAACATTCAGTACTTC. The rearrangement uses TRBV19 and TRBJ2-4; D is possibly TRBD2 (7 bases). The germline CDR1 and CDR2 sequences are LNHDA and SQIVND (reference sequence). The CDR3 totals 17 residues. V lost 0 bases to trimming and J lost 4 bases, with 16 bases between them.

The chain uses TRBV27 and TRBJ2-3; the match to TRBD2 covers 9 bases. Germline V lookup: CDR1 MNHEY, CDR2 SMNVEV (reference sequence). Losses at the gene ends were 5 bases for V and 3 bases for J; bases not matched to a gene: 3. This CDR3 contains 14 residues. The CDR3 sequence is CASSERGVTDTQYF. In nucleotides, the CDR3 is TGTGCCAGCAGTGAGCGGGGGGTGACAGATACGCAGTATTTT.

The J gene is TRBJ2-1, the V gene TRBV5-1; TRBD2 agrees at 12 bases. In germline, CDR1 is SGHRS, CDR2 YFSETQ. CDR3 size: 15 residues. V lost 0 bases, J lost 8 bases, and 3 bases stayed unmatched. The CDR3 spells CASSLVTSGGHEQFF. DNA of the CDR3: TGCGCCAGCAGCTTGGTGACTAGCGGGGGCCATGAGCAGTTCTTC.

The chain carries TRBV12-2 and TRBJ2-7; no check of the table's D call, TRBD1, against the DNA was made. TRBV12-2 is a recognized pseudogene. The CDR3 contains 17 residues. The CDR3 region is CASRLEVGAESSYEQYV. The CDR3 nucleotides read TGTGCAAGTCGCTTAGAGGTTGGGGCAGAAAGCTCCTACGAGCAGTACGTC.

The chain carries TRBV7-2 and TRBJ1-2, with 7 bases lining up with TRBD1. The CDR3 is 15 amino acids. The trim removed 1 base at V and 3 bases at J, leaving 5 bases unmatched. Germline assignment: CDR1 SGHTA and CDR2 FQGNSA. The CDR3 DNA reads as TGTGCCAGCAGCTTAGGTCCAGGGGGTGACTATGGCTACACCTTC. Protein sequence: CASSLGPGGDYGYTF.

V and J are TRBV11-2 and TRBJ2-1; TRBD2 agrees at 10 bases. Losses at the gene ends were 3 bases for V and 5 bases for J; bases not matched to a gene: 10. Germline V gene lookup returns CDR1 SGHAT and CDR2 FQNNGV. The CDR3 covers 17 residues. DNA for the CDR3: TGTGCCAGCAGCTTCCCCCTAGCGGGAGATTGGAACAATGAGCAGTTCTTC. Its translation: CASSFPLAGDWNNEQFF.

The rearrangement uses TRBV6-2 or TRBV6-3 and TRBJ2-7; tentative D call: TRBD2 (6 bases). Trimming removed 5 bases from V and 3 bases from J, with 11 bases in between. The CDR3 extends over 13 amino acids. In germline, CDR1 is MNHEY, CDR2 SVGEGT. Here the CDR3 reads CASSRTGDYEQYV. In nucleotides, the CDR3 is TGTGCCAGCAGTAGGACGGGGGACTACGAGCAGTACGTC.

The chain has TRBV12-3 or TRBV12-4 and TRBJ2-5; possible D gene TRBD2, 5 bases. The CDR3 totals 13 residues. The ends were cut back, 4 bases at V and 7 bases at J, with 13 bases in the middle. CDR3 in DNA: TGTGCCAGCAGTTCGGACTCGTTTGGGACCCAGTACTTC. Amino acid sequence: CASSSDSFGTQYF.

J is TRBJ2-1 and V is TRBV7-2; possible D gene TRBD2, 5 bases. Germline values: CDR1 SGHTA, CDR2 FQGNSA. V gave up 1 base and J gave up 2 bases, with 9 bases separating them. The length of the CDR3 is 15 residues. The CDR3 DNA is TGTGCCAGCAGCTTAGAGGGAGCGACCTACAATGAGCAGTTCTTC. Translation: CASSLEGATYNEQFF.

The chain joins TRBV12-1 to TRBJ2-6; the D segment call TRBD1 is taken from the table without a DNA check. TRBV12-1 is a recognized pseudogene. This CDR3 spans 20 amino acids. The CDR3 sequence: CASSHHYTGTGGPGANVLTF. Here the CDR3 DNA reads TGTGCCAGCAGCCACCACTATACTGGGACAGGGGGACCTGGGGCCAACGTCCTGACTTTC.

In nucleotides, the CDR3 is TGTGCCAGCAGCCCATCGGGGTCGGGAAACACCATATATTTT. Translated: CASSPSGSGNTIYF. This sequence joins TRBV3-1 (or the pseudogene TRBV3-2) and TRBJ1-3; D is unclear. The CDR3 has 14 amino acids. The ends were cut back, 4 bases at V and 4 bases at J, with 11 bases in the middle. The germline V gene has CDR1 LGHDT and CDR2 YNNKEL (reference sequence).

The DNA of the CDR3 is TGCAGTGCTTTAGATGAGCAGTTCTTC. As protein: CSALDEQFF. This sequence joins TRBV20-1 and TRBJ2-1; D is unresolved. CDR1 is DFQATT and CDR2 is SNEGSKA in the germline V gene (reference sequence). V shed 5 bases and J shed 8 bases, with 4 bases lying between them. The CDR3 runs to 9 residues.

V gene TRBV5-4 combines with J gene TRBJ2-1, with 7 bases identical to TRBD2. V gave up 2 bases and J gave up 5 bases; unmatched junction bases: 4. The CDR3 is 14 amino acids. Germline V lookup: CDR1 SGHNT, CDR2 YYREEE (reference sequence). The CDR3 loop reads CASSFSSGDNEQFF. CDR3 nucleotide sequence: TGTGCCAGCAGCTTTTCTAGCGGTGACAATGAGCAGTTCTTC. The full variable domain, its missing parts supplied by reference TRBV5-4 and TRBJ2-1, is ETGVTQSPTHLIKTRGQQVTLRCSSQSGHNTVSWYQQALGQGPQFIFQYYREEENGRGNFPPRFSGLQFPNYSSELNVNALELDDSALYLCASSFSSGDNEQFFGPGTRLTVL.

This chain connects TRBV19 to TRBJ1-5, with D possibly matching TRBD1 (5 bases). The CDR3 runs to 13 residues. The germline CDR1 and CDR2 sequences are LNHDA and SQIVND (reference sequence). The germline V and J ends were trimmed by 5 bases and 4 bases, with 9 bases remaining between them. In nucleotides, the CDR3 is TGTGCCAGTAGTGCAGGGTTGAATCAGCCCCAGCATTTT. Protein sequence: CASSAGLNQPQHF.

The chain uses TRBV28 and TRBJ2-1; 9 positions agree with TRBD2. The CDR3 is 17 residues long. Germline V gene lookup returns CDR1 MDHEN and CDR2 SYDVKM. V dropped 6 bases and J dropped 2; count of bases not matched to a gene: 11. CDR3 sequence reads: CASSLIKAGGPYNEQFF. The DNA of the CDR3 is TGTGCCAGCAGCCTTATCAAGGCGGGGGGGCCCTACAATGAGCAGTTCTTC. Variable domain in full (rest from reference TRBV28 and TRBJ2-1): DVKVTQSSRYLVKRTGEKVFLECVQDMDHENMFWYRQDPGLGLRLIYFSYDVKMKEKGDIPEGYSVSREKKERFSLILESASTNQTSMYLCASSLIKAGGPYNEQFFGPGTRLTVL.

This clone was seen a handful of times. The chain has TRBV9 and TRBJ2-1, with 13 bases identical to TRBD2. Germline V CDR1 and CDR2: SGDLS, YYNGEE. The CDR3 totals 16 residues. The J segment lost 7 bases and the V segment lost 3 bases, leaving 7 bases of the junction unmatched. Here the CDR3 reads CASSGGTSGIVNEQFF. The CDR3 DNA sequence: TGTGCCAGCAGCGGGGGGACTAGCGGGATTGTGAATGAGCAGTTCTTC.

The chain couples TRBV6-5 to TRBJ2-5; 7 nucleotides agree with TRBD1. Germline CDR1 MNHEY, CDR2 SVGAGI. Trimming at V came to 6 bases and at J to 0 bases, leaving 7 bases not matched to a gene. CDR3 size: 15 residues. CDR3 DNA: TGTGCCAGCAGCCGAGGGACAGTAGACCAAGAGACCCAGTACTTC. It encodes CASSRGTVDQETQYF.